This TCR beta chain was documented in a study of graft-versus-host responses after intestinal transplantation. Overall study: Among the recipients, all got anti-thymocyte globulin induction and then tacrolimus and steroids for 3 to 4 years.

CDR3 length equals 16 residues. The V end lost 5 bases, the J end lost 1 base, and 16 bases lay between the germline ends. Germline V CDR1 and CDR2: SEHNR, FQNEAQ (reference sequence). Measured with immunoSEQ multiplex PCR; TCRdb has only the in-frame clones, and not every one. Of around 71,000 clones listed, roughly 92% are singletons. The receptor was isolated from a human patient who received an intestinal transplant, so some T cells may come from the graft donor. Here the sequenced sample was bone marrow, taken roughly 780 days after intestinal transplantation. The chain employs TRBV7-9 and TRBJ2-3; D perhaps matches TRBD1 (6 bases). The CDR3 nucleotides are TGTGCCAGCAGCCTGGGACAATCGTCTGGCACAGATACGCAGTATTTT. Encoded protein: CASSLGQSSGTDTQYF. Using reference TRBV7-9 and TRBJ2-3 for the parts outside the CDR3, the full variable domain is DTGVSQNPRHKITKRGQNVTFRCDPISEHNRLYWYRQTLGQGPEFLTYFQNEAQLEKSRLLSDRFSAERPKGSFSTLEIQRTEQGDSAMYLCASSLGQSSGTDTQYFGPGTRLTVL.